This T cell receptor (beta chain) was documented in a study of spatial heterogeneity in lung cancer. This clonotype was seen repeatedly, ten times or more. What it binds is not known. The germline V gene has CDR1 MDHEN and CDR2 SYDVKM. V was cut by 6 bases and J by 5 bases, with 11 bases left in between. CDR3 length: 14 residues. Study-wide results and caveats: How many expanded intratumoral alpha and beta TCRs were present tracked the tumor mutation count, which was a count of nonsynonymous mutations.

The time point denotes: sample taken at primary tumor resection. A total of roughly 72 untreated early-stage non-small cell lung cancer patients served as donors. Whole RNA, isolated from tumor, nontumor lung or frozen PBMC, was sequenced without prior sorting. Individually, TCR cDNA molecules were each labelled with a unique molecular identifier. TCRdb itself ran the 5' RACE reads through MiXCR, one entry per CDR3 protein. This sample has roughly 19,000 distinct CDR3 sequences, with roughly 6% found just once. This specimen was lung tumor tissue, taken at surgery. The V and J genes are TRBV28 and TRBJ2-6, with D possibly being TRBD2 (5 bases). The clonotype comes from a female donor with early-stage non-small cell lung cancer. CDR3 in amino acids: CASSWTARANVLTF. CDR3 sequence (DNA): TGTGCCAGCAGCTGGACTGCGAGGGCCAACGTCCTGACTTTC.